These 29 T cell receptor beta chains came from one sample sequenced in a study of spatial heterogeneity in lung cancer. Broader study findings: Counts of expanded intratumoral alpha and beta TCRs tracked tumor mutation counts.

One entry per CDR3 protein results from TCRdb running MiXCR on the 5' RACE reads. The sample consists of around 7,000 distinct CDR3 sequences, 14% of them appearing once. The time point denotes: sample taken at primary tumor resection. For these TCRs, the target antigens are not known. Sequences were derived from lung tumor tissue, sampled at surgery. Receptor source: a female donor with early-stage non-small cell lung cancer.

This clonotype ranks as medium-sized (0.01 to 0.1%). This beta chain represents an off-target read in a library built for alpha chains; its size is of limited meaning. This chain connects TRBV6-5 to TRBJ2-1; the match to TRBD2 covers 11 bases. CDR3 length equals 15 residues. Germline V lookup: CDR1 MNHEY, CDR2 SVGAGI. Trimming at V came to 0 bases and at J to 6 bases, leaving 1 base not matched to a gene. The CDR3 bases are TGTGCCAGCAGTTACTCGGGACTAGCGGTCAATGAGCAGTTCTTC. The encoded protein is CASSYSGLAVNEQFF.

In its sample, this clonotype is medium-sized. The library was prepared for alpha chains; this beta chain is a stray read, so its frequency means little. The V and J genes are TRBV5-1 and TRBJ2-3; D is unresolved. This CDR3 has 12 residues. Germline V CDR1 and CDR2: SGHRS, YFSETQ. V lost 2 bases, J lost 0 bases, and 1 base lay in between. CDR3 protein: CASSLSTDTQYF. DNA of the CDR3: TGCGCCAGCAGCTTAAGCACAGATACGCAGTATTTT.

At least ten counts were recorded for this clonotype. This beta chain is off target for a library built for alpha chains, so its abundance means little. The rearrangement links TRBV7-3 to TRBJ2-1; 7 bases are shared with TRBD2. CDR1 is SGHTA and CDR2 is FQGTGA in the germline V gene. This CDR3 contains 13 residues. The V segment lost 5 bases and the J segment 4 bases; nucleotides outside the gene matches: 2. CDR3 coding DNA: TGTGCCAGCAGCCAGCGGGGTTACAATGAGCAGTTCTTC. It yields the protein CASSQRGYNEQFF.

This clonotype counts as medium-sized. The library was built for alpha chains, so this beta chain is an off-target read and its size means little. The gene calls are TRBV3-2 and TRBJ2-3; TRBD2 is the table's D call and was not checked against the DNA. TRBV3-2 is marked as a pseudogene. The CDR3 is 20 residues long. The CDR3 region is CASSQAEPGLLFNCIDTQYF. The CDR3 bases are TGTGCCAGCAGCCAAGCTGAGCCCGGACTACTCTTTAATTGTATCGATACGCAGTATTTT.

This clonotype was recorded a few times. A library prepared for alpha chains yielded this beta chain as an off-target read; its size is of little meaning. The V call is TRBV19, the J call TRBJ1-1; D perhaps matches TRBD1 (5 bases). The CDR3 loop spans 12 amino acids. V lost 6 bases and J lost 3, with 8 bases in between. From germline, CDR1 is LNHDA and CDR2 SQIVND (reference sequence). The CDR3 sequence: CASRTAYTEAFF. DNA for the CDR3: TGTGCCAGTAGGACAGCCTACACTGAAGCTTTCTTT.

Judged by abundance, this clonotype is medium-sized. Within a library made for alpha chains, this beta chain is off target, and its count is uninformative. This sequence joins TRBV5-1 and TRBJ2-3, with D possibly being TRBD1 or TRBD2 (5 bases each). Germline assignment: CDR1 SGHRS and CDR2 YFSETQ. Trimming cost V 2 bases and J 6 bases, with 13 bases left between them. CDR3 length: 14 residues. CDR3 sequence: CASSFGTPRDTQYF. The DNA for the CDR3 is TGCGCCAGCAGCTTCGGGACCCCTCGGGATACGCAGTATTTT.

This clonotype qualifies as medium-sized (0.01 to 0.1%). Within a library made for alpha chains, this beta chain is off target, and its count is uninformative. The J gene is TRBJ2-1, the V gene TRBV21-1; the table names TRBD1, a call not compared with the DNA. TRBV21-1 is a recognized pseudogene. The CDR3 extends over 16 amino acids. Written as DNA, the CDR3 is TGTGCCAGCCCCAAGCAGGCCCCAGGGCCCGACAATGAGCAGTTCTTC. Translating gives CASPKQAPGPDNEQFF.

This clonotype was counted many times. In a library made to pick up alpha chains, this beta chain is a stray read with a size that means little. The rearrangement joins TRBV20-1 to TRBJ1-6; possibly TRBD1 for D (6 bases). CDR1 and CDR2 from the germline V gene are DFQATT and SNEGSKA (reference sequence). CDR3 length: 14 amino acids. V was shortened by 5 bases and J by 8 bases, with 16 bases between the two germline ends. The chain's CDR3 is CSAQTGLGDSPLHF. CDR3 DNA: TGCAGTGCTCAAACAGGGTTAGGTGATTCACCCCTCCACTTT.

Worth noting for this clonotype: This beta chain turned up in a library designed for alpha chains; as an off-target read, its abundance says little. For the CDR3, the DNA is TGTGCCAGCAGTTTAGCGGGTTCTCCCTGGGATGAGCAGTTCTTC. Its protein product is CASSLAGSPWDEQFF. V gene TRBV12-3 or TRBV12-4 combines with J gene TRBJ2-1; no clear D gene. The CDR3 spans 15 residues. V was trimmed by 0 bases and J by 8 bases, leaving 14 bases between them.

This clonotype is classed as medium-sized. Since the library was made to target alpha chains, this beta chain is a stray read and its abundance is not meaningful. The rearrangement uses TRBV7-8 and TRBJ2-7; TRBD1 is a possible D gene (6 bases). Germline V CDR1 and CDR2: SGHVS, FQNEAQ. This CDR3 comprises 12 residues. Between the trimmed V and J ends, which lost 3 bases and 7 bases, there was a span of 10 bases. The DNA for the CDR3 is TGTGCCAGCAGCTTCAGGGGTGGAGAGCAGTACTTC. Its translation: CASSFRGGEQYF. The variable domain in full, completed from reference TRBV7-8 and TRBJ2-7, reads GAGVSQSPRYKVAKRGQDVALRCDPISGHVSLFWYQQALGQGPEFLTYFQNEAQLDKSGLPSDRFFAERPEGSVSTLKIQRTQQEDSAVYLCASSFRGGEQYFGPGTRLTVT.

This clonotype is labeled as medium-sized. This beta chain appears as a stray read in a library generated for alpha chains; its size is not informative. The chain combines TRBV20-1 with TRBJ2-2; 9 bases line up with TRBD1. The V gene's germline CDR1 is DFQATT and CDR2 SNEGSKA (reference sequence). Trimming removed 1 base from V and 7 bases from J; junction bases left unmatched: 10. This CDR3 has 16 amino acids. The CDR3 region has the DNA TGCAGTGCTAGAGGGTTGGGACAGGGATTTGGCGGGGAGCTGTTTTTT. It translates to CSARGLGQGFGGELFF.

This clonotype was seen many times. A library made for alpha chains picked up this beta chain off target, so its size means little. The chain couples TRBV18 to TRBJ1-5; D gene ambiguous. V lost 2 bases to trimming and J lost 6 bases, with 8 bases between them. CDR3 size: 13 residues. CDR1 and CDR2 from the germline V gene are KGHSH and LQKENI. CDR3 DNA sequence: TGTGCCAGCTCACCAAAGCAAGGTCAGCCCCAGCATTTT. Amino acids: CASSPKQGQPQHF.

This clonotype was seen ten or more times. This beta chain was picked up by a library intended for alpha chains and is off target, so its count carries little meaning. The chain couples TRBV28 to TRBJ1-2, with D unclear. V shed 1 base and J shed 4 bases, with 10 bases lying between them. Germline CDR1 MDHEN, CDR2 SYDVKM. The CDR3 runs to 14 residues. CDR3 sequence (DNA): TGTGCCAGCAGTTTATCCCTGGGCACCTATGGCTACACCTTC. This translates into CASSLSLGTYGYTF.

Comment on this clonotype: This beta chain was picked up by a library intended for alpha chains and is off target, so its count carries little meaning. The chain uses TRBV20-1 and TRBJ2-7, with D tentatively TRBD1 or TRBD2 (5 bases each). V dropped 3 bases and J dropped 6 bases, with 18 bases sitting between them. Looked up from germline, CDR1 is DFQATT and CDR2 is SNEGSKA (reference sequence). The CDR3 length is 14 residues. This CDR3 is CSASSGTQRVEQYF. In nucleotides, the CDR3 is TGCAGTGCTAGTTCCGGGACCCAAAGGGTCGAGCAGTACTTC.

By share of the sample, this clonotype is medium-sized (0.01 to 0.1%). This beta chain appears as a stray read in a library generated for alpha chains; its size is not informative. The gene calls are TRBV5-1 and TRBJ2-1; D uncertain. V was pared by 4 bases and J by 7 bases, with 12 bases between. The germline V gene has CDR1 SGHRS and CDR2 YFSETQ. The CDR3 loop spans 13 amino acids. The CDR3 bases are TGCGCCAGCAGCCCGGGTATTGCGAATGAGCAGTTCTTC. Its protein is CASSPGIANEQFF.

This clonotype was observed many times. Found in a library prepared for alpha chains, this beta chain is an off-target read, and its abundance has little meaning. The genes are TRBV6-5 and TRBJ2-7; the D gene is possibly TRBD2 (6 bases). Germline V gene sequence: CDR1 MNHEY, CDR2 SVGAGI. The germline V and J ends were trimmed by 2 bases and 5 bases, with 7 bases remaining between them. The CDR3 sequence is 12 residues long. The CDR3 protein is CASSYTGDEQYF. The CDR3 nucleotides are TGTGCCAGCAGTTACACGGGGGACGAGCAGTACTTC.

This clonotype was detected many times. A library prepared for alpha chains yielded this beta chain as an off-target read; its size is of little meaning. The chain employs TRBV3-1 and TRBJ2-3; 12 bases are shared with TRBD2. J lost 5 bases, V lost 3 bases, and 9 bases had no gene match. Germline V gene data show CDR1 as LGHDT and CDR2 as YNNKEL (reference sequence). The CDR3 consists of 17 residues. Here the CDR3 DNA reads TGTGCCAGCAGCCAGCTCGGACTAGCGGGGACCATAGATACGCAGTATTTT. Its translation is CASSQLGLAGTIDTQYF.

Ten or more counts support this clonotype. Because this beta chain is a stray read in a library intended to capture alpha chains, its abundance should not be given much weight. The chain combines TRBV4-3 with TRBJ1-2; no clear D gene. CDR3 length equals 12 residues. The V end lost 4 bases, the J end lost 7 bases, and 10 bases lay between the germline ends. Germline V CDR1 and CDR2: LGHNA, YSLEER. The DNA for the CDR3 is TGCGCCAGCAGCCTCTGGGGAAGTGGCTACACCTTC. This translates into CASSLWGSGYTF.

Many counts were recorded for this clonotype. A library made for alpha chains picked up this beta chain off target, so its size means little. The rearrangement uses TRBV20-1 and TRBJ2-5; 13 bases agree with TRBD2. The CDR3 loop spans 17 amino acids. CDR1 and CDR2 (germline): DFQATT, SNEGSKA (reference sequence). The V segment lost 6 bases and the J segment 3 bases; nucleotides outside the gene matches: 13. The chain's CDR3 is CSAIIGTSGDTEETQYF. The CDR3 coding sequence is TGCAGTGCCATAATCGGGACTAGCGGGGATACGGAAGAGACCCAGTACTTC.

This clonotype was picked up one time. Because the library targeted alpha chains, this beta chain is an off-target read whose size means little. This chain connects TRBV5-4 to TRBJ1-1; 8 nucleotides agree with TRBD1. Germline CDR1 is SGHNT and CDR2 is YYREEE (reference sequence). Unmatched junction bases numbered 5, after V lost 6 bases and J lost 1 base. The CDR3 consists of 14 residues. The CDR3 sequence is CASKTGVRNTEAFF. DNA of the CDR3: TGTGCCAGCAAGACAGGGGTCAGGAACACTGAAGCTTTCTTT.

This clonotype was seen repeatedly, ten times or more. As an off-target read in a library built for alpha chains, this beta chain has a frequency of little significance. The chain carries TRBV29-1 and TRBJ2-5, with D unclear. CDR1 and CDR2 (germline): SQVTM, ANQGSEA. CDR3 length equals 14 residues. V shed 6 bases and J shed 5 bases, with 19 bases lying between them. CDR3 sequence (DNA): TGCAGCGTATCCGACGATGGGGTTCGGGAGACCCAGTACTTC. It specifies CSVSDDGVRETQYF.

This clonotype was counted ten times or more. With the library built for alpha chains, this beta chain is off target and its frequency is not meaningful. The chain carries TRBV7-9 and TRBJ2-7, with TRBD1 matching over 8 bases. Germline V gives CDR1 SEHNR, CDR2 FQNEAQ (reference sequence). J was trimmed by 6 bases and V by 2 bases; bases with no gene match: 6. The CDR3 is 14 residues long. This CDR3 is CASSLWTGLSEQYF. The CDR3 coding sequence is TGTGCCAGCAGCTTATGGACAGGGCTGAGCGAGCAGTACTTC.

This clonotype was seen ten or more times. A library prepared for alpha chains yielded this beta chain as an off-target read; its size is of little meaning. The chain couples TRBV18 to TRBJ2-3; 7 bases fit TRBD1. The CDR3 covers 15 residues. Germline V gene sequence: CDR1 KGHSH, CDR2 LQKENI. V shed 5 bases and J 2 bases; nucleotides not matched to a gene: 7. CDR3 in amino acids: CASSSSGTVTDTQYF. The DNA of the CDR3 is TGTGCCAGCTCATCTTCCGGGACAGTCACAGATACGCAGTATTTT.

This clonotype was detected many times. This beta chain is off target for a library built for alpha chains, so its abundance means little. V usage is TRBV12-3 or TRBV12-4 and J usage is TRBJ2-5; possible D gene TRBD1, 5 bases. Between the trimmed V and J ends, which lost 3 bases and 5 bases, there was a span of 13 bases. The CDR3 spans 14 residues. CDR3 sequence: CASSFPWTRETQYF. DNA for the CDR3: TGTGCCAGCAGTTTCCCCTGGACAAGGGAGACCCAGTACTTC.

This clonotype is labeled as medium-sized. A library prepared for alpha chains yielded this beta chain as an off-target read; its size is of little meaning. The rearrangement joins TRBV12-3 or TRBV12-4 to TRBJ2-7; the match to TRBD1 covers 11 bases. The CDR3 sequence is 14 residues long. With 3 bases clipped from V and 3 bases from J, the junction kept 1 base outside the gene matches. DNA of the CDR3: TGTGCCAGCAGTTTGGGGACAGGGGGCTACGAGCAGTACTTC. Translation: CASSLGTGGYEQYF.

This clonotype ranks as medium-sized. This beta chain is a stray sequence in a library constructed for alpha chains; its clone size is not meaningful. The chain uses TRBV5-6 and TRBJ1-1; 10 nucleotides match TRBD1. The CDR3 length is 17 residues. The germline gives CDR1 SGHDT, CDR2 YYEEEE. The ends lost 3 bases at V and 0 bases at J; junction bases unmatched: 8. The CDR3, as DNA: TGTGCCAGCAGCTCCGGGACAGGGGCGATTTTGAACACTGAAGCTTTCTTT. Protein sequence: CASSSGTGAILNTEAFF.

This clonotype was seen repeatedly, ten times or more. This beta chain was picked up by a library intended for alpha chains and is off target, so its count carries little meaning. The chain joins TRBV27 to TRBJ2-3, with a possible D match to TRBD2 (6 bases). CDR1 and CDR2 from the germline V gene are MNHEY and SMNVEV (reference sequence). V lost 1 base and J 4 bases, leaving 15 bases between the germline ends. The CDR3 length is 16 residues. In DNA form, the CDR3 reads TGTGCCAGCAGTTTATACCCCCCGGGACTGGCAGATACGCAGTATTTT. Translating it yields CASSLYPPGLADTQYF.

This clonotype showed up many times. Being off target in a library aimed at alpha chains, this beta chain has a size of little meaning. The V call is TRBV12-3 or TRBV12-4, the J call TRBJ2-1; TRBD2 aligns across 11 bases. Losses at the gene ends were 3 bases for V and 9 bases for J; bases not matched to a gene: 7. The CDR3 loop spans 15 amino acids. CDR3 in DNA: TGTGCCAGCAGTTTTGGGCTAGCGGGGGGACTTGAGCAGTTCTTC. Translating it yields CASSFGLAGGLEQFF.

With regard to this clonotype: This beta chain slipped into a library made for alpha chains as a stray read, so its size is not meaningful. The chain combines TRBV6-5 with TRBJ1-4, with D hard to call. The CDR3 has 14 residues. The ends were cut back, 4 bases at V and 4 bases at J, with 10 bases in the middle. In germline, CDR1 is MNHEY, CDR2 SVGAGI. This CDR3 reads CASSFRSFNEKLFF. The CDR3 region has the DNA TGTGCCAGCAGTTTTCGCTCCTTTAATGAAAAACTGTTTTTT.